The 22 T cell receptor beta chains reported below all come from one sample, sequenced in a study of beta chain features in type 1 diabetes. General study points: All four CD4+ subsets of Type 1 diabetes patients contained TCRB CDR3s that were moderately but significantly shorter.

The study reverse transcribed the entire isolated RNA, so it sequenced expressed TCRB transcripts. Here immunoSEQ multiplex PCR was the method, and the copy in TCRdb shows in-frame clones only, minus some. The sample has approximately 170,000 clones, 7.8% seen once; the top ten hold about 0.95%. Antigen specificity for these receptors is unknown. The sample comprised central memory CD4+ T cells from blood. These receptors were collected from a woman aged 40 to 49 with type 1 diabetes.

This clone was recorded many times. The chain employs TRBV4-2 and TRBJ2-2; 7 bases are shared with TRBD1. Germline CDR1 and CDR2: LGHNA and YNFKEQ. The J segment lost 4 bases and the V segment lost 3 bases, leaving 8 bases of the junction unmatched. The CDR3 extends over 16 amino acids. CDR3: CASSHVQTGTTGELFF. The CDR3 DNA reads as TGTGCCAGCAGCCATGTCCAGACAGGGACCACCGGGGAGCTGTTTTTT.

The chain uses TRBV7-3 and TRBJ2-7; 10 nucleotides align to TRBD2. From germline, CDR1 is SGHTA and CDR2 FQGTGA. This CDR3 has 14 amino acids. The trim removed 4 bases at V and 5 bases at J, leaving 5 bases unmatched. The CDR3 coding sequence is TGTGCCAGCAGCTCTGTAGCGGGAGGCAACGAGCAGTACTTC. It is translated as CASSSVAGGNEQYF.

CDR3 loop: CAWRPDSYGYTF. The CDR3, as DNA: TGTGCCTGGAGACCCGACAGCTATGGCTACACCTTC. The chain has TRBV30 and TRBJ1-2; possible D gene TRBD1, 5 bases. CDR1 and CDR2 from the germline V gene are GTSNPN and SVGIG (reference sequence). The CDR3 runs to 12 residues. Trimming left V 3 bases short and J 4 bases short, with 9 bases between.

This clone has just one count. The chain has TRBV9 and TRBJ1-6, with 7 bases fitting TRBD1. The CDR3 runs 17 residues. Per the germline V gene, CDR1 is SGDLS and CDR2 is YYNGEE. V dropped 4 bases and J dropped 0; count of bases not matched to a gene: 7. This CDR3 is CASSLPDRVSYNSPLHF. DNA for the CDR3: TGTGCCAGCAGCCTCCCCGACAGGGTCTCCTATAATTCACCCCTCCACTTT.

This clone came up a few times. The chain employs TRBV28 and TRBJ1-2; D gene unclear. The CDR3 loop spans 12 amino acids. Germline V gene lookup returns CDR1 MDHEN and CDR2 SYDVKM. V was pared by 4 bases and J by 4 bases, with 7 bases between. DNA of the CDR3: TGTGCCAGCAGTTCCGAGTTCTATGGCTACACCTTC. It codes for CASSSEFYGYTF.

This clone was observed a handful of times. The gene calls are TRBV7-2 and TRBJ2-1; 9 bases are shared with TRBD1. This CDR3 is 15 amino acids long. Trimming cost V 6 bases and J 5 bases; bases outside gene matches: 8. Per the germline V gene, CDR1 is SGHTA and CDR2 is FQGNSA. The CDR3 coding sequence is TGTGCCAGCAGTTCCTACCGGGACAGGGACAATGAGCAGTTCTTC. It codes for CASSSYRDRDNEQFF. Combining the CDR3 with reference TRBV7-2 and TRBJ2-1 gives the whole variable domain GAGVSQSPSNKVTEKGKDVELRCDPISGHTALYWYRQSLGQGLEFLIYFQGNSAPDKSGLPSDRFSAERTGGSVSTLTIQRTQQEDSAVYLCASSSYRDRDNEQFFGPGTRLTVL.

This clone was recorded many times. The chain links TRBV2 to TRBJ1-1; D ambiguous. Trimming stripped 3 bases from V and 6 bases from J, with 11 bases between. In germline, CDR1 is SNHLY, CDR2 FYNNEI. CDR3 length equals 13 residues. CDR3 loop: CASSDSGRPEAFF. The CDR3 DNA follows: TGTGCCAGCAGTGACTCCGGGAGGCCTGAAGCTTTCTTT. The whole variable domain, remainder taken from reference TRBV2 and TRBJ1-1, is EPEVTQTPSHQVTQMGQEVILRCVPISNHLYFYWYRQILGQKVEFLVSFYNNEISEKSEIFDDQFSVERPDGSNFTLKIRSTKLEDSAMYFCASSDSGRPEAFFGQGTRLTVV.

The chain uses TRBV30 and TRBJ2-1; tentative D call: TRBD2 (5 bases). Germline values: CDR1 GTSNPN, CDR2 SVGIG (reference sequence). Trimming shortened V by 1 base and J by 4 bases, and 11 bases separated the two germline ends. The CDR3 consists of 14 residues. CDR3 region: CAWSGGGLYNEQFF. The CDR3 DNA sequence: TGTGCCTGGAGTGGAGGCGGGCTTTACAATGAGCAGTTCTTC.

The rearrangement links TRBV28 to TRBJ1-5; D gene ambiguous. Germline CDR1 MDHEN, CDR2 SYDVKM. Trimming took 4 bases from V and 7 from J, leaving 14 bases between them. The CDR3 loop spans 14 amino acids. The CDR3 region is CASSSAPPGQPQHF. The CDR3 DNA reads as TGTGCCAGCAGTTCAGCCCCGCCGGGGCAGCCCCAGCATTTT. Using reference TRBV28 and TRBJ1-5 for the parts outside the CDR3, the full variable domain is DVKVTQSSRYLVKRTGEKVFLECVQDMDHENMFWYRQDPGLGLRLIYFSYDVKMKEKGDIPEGYSVSREKKERFSLILESASTNQTSMYLCASSSAPPGQPQHFGDGTRLSIL.

The V and J genes are TRBV19 and TRBJ1-1, with 8 bases that match TRBD1. Trimming at V came to 7 bases and at J to 5 bases, leaving 12 bases not matched to a gene. Germline V lookup: CDR1 LNHDA, CDR2 SQIVND (reference sequence). This CDR3 is 15 amino acids long. CDR3 region: CASIQYDRGGTEAFF. In DNA form, the CDR3 reads TGTGCCAGTATCCAATACGACAGGGGTGGGACTGAAGCTTTCTTT.

The chain links TRBV9 to TRBJ1-1; D may be TRBD1 (6 bases). The CDR3 consists of 14 residues. Per germline, CDR1 SGDLS and CDR2 YYNGEE. Trimming pared 6 bases from V and 1 base from J, leaving 13 bases between. As DNA, the CDR3 is TGTGCCAGCACCGGGGGGGCCGAGAACACTGAAGCTTTCTTT. It encodes CASTGGAENTEAFF.

This clone was counted between two and nine times. The rearrangement links TRBV7-2 to TRBJ1-2, with TRBD1 as a possible D gene (5 bases). V was cut by 2 bases and J by 6 bases, with 16 bases left in between. CDR3 length: 15 amino acids. Germline lookup yields CDR1 SGHTA and CDR2 FQGNSA. The chain's CDR3 is CASSLQGPNIDGYTF. The CDR3 DNA is TGTGCCAGCAGCTTACAGGGCCCTAATATCGATGGCTACACCTTC.

This clone occurred a few times. The chain links TRBV5-1 to TRBJ2-5; no firm D call. With 4 bases removed from V and 3 bases from J, the gap between germline ends came to 10 bases. Germline loops: CDR1 SGHRS, CDR2 YFSETQ. The CDR3 extends over 13 amino acids. CDR3 region: CASSQDWEETQYF. In DNA form, the CDR3 reads TGCGCCAGCAGCCAAGACTGGGAAGAGACCCAGTACTTC.

The chain is built from TRBV7-2 and TRBJ2-5; 8 bases match TRBD1. Germline-derived CDR1 and CDR2 are SGHTA and FQGNSA. The CDR3 spans 14 residues. The V segment lost 6 bases and the J segment 11 bases; nucleotides outside the gene matches: 14. CDR3 sequence: CASSPTPDRDKQYF. Here the CDR3 DNA reads TGTGCCAGCAGTCCGACTCCGGACAGGGACAAGCAGTACTTC.

This clone was counted only a few times. V gene TRBV5-1 combines with J gene TRBJ1-4; D perhaps matches TRBD1 (6 bases). Germline CDR1 is SGHRS and CDR2 is YFSETQ. This CDR3 region has 15 residues. V shed 4 bases and J shed 2 bases, with 12 bases lying between them. In DNA form, the CDR3 reads TGCGCCAGCAGCCCGTGGACAGCTACTAATGAAAAACTGTTTTTT. Its translation: CASSPWTATNEKLFF.

This clone has a handful of counts. The CDR3 reads CASSDRVIGELFF. The CDR3 DNA is TGTGCCAGTAGTGACAGGGTGATCGGGGAGCTGTTTTTT. The V gene is TRBV19, the J gene TRBJ2-2, with 7 bases aligning to TRBD1. Unmatched junction bases numbered 4, after V lost 5 bases and J lost 7 bases. This CDR3 contains 13 residues. The germline CDR1 and CDR2 sequences are LNHDA and SQIVND (reference sequence). Full variable domain (outside the CDR3, taken from reference TRBV19 and TRBJ2-2): DGGITQSPKYLFRKEGQNVTLSCEQNLNHDAMYWYRQDPGQGLRLIYYSQIVNDFQKGDIAEGYSVSREKKESFPLTVTSAQKNPTAFYLCASSDRVIGELFFGEGSRLTVL.

V and J are TRBV11-2 and TRBJ2-1, with TRBD2 matching over 12 bases. The CDR3 is 16 amino acids. V was clipped by 5 bases and J by 4 bases; unmatched bases: 6. From germline, CDR1 is SGHAT and CDR2 FQNNGV. The CDR3 bases are TGTGCCAGCAGCCCGTCTAGCGGGGGGGCGTACAATGAGCAGTTCTTC. Its protein is CASSPSSGGAYNEQFF.

This clone has ten or more counts. The V gene is TRBV7-2, the J gene TRBJ1-3; D might be TRBD1 (6 bases). Germline loops: CDR1 SGHTA, CDR2 FQGNSA. The V end lost 4 bases, the J end lost 3 bases, and 13 bases lay between the germline ends. The CDR3 runs 15 residues. The DNA of the CDR3 is TGTGCCAGCAGCTCCACAGGGTTGTATGGAAACACCATATATTTT. Encoded protein: CASSSTGLYGNTIYF.

This clone was seen ten or more times. This chain joins TRBV6-5 and TRBJ1-6; no clear D. The V end lost 0 bases, the J end lost 10 bases, and 13 bases lay between the germline ends. Germline CDR1 reads MNHEY; CDR2 reads SVGAGI. CDR3 length equals 15 residues. The CDR3 DNA reads TGTGCCAGCAGTTACTCCCTCAACGGGAACTCACCCCTCCACTTT. Translated, it gives CASSYSLNGNSPLHF.

In its sample, this clone was seen a few times. The chain links TRBV6-5 to TRBJ2-2; 9 bases match TRBD1. The CDR3 length is 14 residues. V shed 2 bases and J 8 bases; nucleotides not matched to a gene: 3. The germline V gene has CDR1 MNHEY and CDR2 SVGAGI. For the CDR3, the DNA is TGTGCCAGCAGTTACGGGACAGGGCAAGGGGAGCTGTTTTTT. Protein product: CASSYGTGQGELFF.

The chain uses TRBV28 and TRBJ2-1; no definite D call. Germline assignment: CDR1 MDHEN and CDR2 SYDVKM. The CDR3 extends over 16 amino acids. V shed 4 bases and J shed 0 bases, with 13 bases lying between them. CDR3 sequence (DNA): TGTGCCAGCAGTTCACCCCTGGGCAACTCCTACAATGAGCAGTTCTTC. Protein: CASSSPLGNSYNEQFF.

As concerns this clone: A clone one base away is much larger, so this may be a read error. This sample also contains other DNA sequences that code for the same CDR3. The rearrangement joins TRBV28 to TRBJ1-2, with D possibly being TRBD1 (6 bases). The CDR3 has 13 amino acids. The ends were cut back, 4 bases at V and 3 bases at J, with 9 bases in the middle. Germline V gene lookup returns CDR1 MDHEN and CDR2 SYDVKM. The CDR3 sequence is CASSSGQDYGYTF. The DNA of the CDR3 is TGTGCCAGCAGTTCGGGACAAGACTATGGCTACACCTTC.